This T cell receptor (beta chain) was recovered during a study of shared clonotypes between healthy human individuals. The assay was immunoSEQ multiplex PCR, and TCRdb's table has in-frame clones only and misses some. The table has some 1 million clones, approximately 76% seen once. The CDR3 sequence is 15 residues long. The V end was cut by 2 bases, the J end by 7 bases, with 14 bases between. The germline CDR1 and CDR2 sequences are SNHLY and FYNNEI. The sequencing input was memory CD4+ T cells sorted from blood. The subset here: CD45RA-negative fraction. This clonotype originated in a young man in good health. The chain employs TRBV2 and TRBJ1-4; D is perhaps TRBD1 (5 bases). This CDR3 is CASSESGQMSEKLFF. The CDR3 DNA reads TGTGCCAGCAGTGAATCGGGGCAGATGAGTGAAAAACTGTTTTTT.